The 22 T cell receptor beta chains below all came from one sample that was sequenced in a study of T cells in tuberculosis (dated by TCRdb to between 2017 and 2018). The library was built by means of the immunoSEQ multiplex PCR assay. Sourced from immuneACCESS, this table was stored by TCRdb with only in-frame sequences that have V and J called. A share of the clones is absent; for the studies checked, an unresolved V gene accounts for under half, and the remainder has no known explanation. In all, the sample holds roughly 35,000 clones, and roughly 93% of those were seen once. About 12% of the sample is taken by the ten largest. The sample was PBMCs. These receptors originate from a donor aged 5 to 30 with latent tuberculosis or without tuberculosis infection. Some clones in this sample may be carry-over from other donors' samples.

This sequence joins TRBV11-2 and TRBJ1-6; the D gene is possibly TRBD1 (6 bases). V gave up 6 bases and J gave up 10 bases, with 16 bases separating them. The CDR3 is made up of 14 amino acids. Germline-derived CDR1 and CDR2 are SGHAT and FQNNGV. The CDR3: CASSFRGWDSPLHF. In DNA, the CDR3 is TGTGCCAGCAGTTTTAGGGGGTGGGACTCACCCCTCCACTTT.

This clone was seen a single time. The rearrangement uses TRBV5-1 and TRBJ1-1; possibly TRBD1 for D (6 bases). Germline CDR1 reads SGHRS; CDR2 reads YFSETQ. The CDR3 runs 18 residues. Trimming took off 3 bases at V and 1 base at J, with 22 bases between the two ends. The CDR3 loop reads CASSSPRGQLVRNTEAFF. Written as DNA, the CDR3 is TGCGCCAGCAGCTCCCCCCGAGGACAGCTGGTGAGGAACACTGAAGCTTTCTTT. The full variable domain, with the rest looked up from reference TRBV5-1 and TRBJ1-1, is KAGVTQTPRYLIKTRGQQVTLSCSPISGHRSVSWYQQTPGQGLQFLFEYFSETQRNKGNFPGRFSGRQFSNSRSEMNVSTLELGDSALYLCASSSPRGQLVRNTEAFFGQGTRLTVV.

V gene TRBV7-6 combines with J gene TRBJ2-7; D may be TRBD2 (5 bases). There are 10 residues in the CDR3. Germline CDR1 SGHVS, CDR2 FNYEAQ. For the CDR3, the DNA is TGTGCCAGCAGCCCCCTGGGAGAACACGTC. Its protein is CASSPLGEHV.

The chain combines TRBV7-8 with TRBJ2-7, with 7 bases that match TRBD2. J gave up 7 bases and V 2 bases, and 2 bases lay outside the gene matches. The CDR3 loop spans 12 amino acids. The germline CDR1 and CDR2 sequences are SGHVS and FQNEAQ. DNA for the CDR3: TGTGCCAGCAGCTTATCAGCGGGGGAGCAGTACTTC. It encodes CASSLSAGEQYF.

The chain couples TRBV6-1 to TRBJ2-7; TRBD2 agrees at 12 bases. The ends lost 4 bases at V and 7 bases at J; junction bases unmatched: 5. The CDR3 totals 14 residues. The V gene's germline CDR1 is MNHNS and CDR2 SASEGT. The DNA for the CDR3 is TGTGCCAGCAGTGCTAGCGGGGGGGGATATGAGCAGTACGTC. Amino acids: CASSASGGGYEQYV.

The genes are TRBV4-3 and TRBJ1-5; a weak D match, TRBD1 (5 bases). The CDR3 spans 13 residues. Looked up from germline, CDR1 is LGHNA and CDR2 is YSLEER. V lost 0 bases and J lost 7, with 7 bases in between. CDR3 in amino acids: CASSQDGGQPQHF. CDR3 DNA sequence: TGCGCCAGCAGCCAAGATGGGGGGCAGCCCCAGCATTTT.

The genes are TRBV25-1 and TRBJ2-7, with TRBD2 as a possible D gene (7 bases). CDR1 is MGHDK, CDR2 SYGVNS, per germline. Trimming left V 2 bases short and J 2 bases short, with 16 bases between. The CDR3 loop spans 16 amino acids. The CDR3 DNA sequence: TGTGCCAGCAGTGAACCCCGGGGGGCAGGGGCCTACGAGCAGTACTTC. Translation: CASSEPRGAGAYEQYF.

The J gene is TRBJ1-1, the V gene TRBV11-2; TRBD1 matches at 9 bases. V lost 6 bases to trimming and J lost 4 bases; unmatched junction nucleotides: 21. There are 19 residues in the CDR3. Per germline, CDR1 SGHAT and CDR2 FQNNGV. CDR3 bases: TGTGCCAGCAGACCACGGATTGGGACAGGGACCTCTCGGTCCACTGAAGCTTTCTTT. Residues: CASRPRIGTGTSRSTEAFF.

This rearrangement joins TRBV30 to TRBJ2-2; a possible D gene is TRBD2 (5 bases). Looked up from germline, CDR1 is GTSNPN and CDR2 is SVGIG (reference sequence). Trimming shortened V by 4 bases and J by 4 bases, and 13 bases separated the two germline ends. The CDR3 sequence is 14 residues long. CDR3 in amino acids: CAWKGSIITGELFF. The CDR3 DNA reads as TGTGCCTGGAAAGGGAGTATCATCACCGGGGAGCTGTTTTTT.

V usage is TRBV27 and J usage is TRBJ1-2, with TRBD1 identical over 8 bases. CDR3 length: 13 amino acids. The germline V gene encodes CDR1 MNHEY and CDR2 SMNVEV (reference sequence). J lost 6 bases, V lost 6 bases, and 6 bases had no gene match. The DNA for the CDR3 is TGTGCCAGCAGGTTCCAGGGGGCTGATGGCTACACCTTC. Translating it yields CASRFQGADGYTF.

The chain uses TRBV5-6 and TRBJ1-2, with D uncertain. Trimming took off 2 bases at V and 4 bases at J, with 6 bases between the two ends. Germline CDR1 reads SGHDT; CDR2 reads YYEEEE. The CDR3 runs 12 residues. The CDR3 sequence is CASSFNSYGYTF. The CDR3, as DNA: TGTGCCAGCAGCTTCAACAGCTATGGCTACACCTTC.

This rearrangement joins TRBV7-8 to TRBJ2-1; D may be TRBD1 or TRBD2 (10 bases each). Per the germline V gene, CDR1 is SGHVS and CDR2 is FQNEAQ. V was cut by 3 bases and J by 6 bases, with 33 bases left in between. CDR3 length equals 21 residues. The CDR3 protein is CASSFHIRQGASGGPINEQFF. For the CDR3, the DNA is TGTGCCAGCAGCTTCCACATACGACAGGGGGCTAGCGGGGGCCCTATCAATGAGCAGTTCTTC.

V usage is TRBV28 and J usage is TRBJ2-3; tentative D call: TRBD1 (6 bases). This CDR3 spans 16 amino acids. Germline CDR1 is MDHEN and CDR2 is SYDVKM. The V and J ends lost 5 bases and 3 bases respectively, with 18 bases between them. CDR3 sequence reads: CASSPVQGKGTDTQYF. As DNA, the CDR3 is TGTGCCAGCAGTCCCGTGCAGGGGAAAGGGACAGATACGCAGTATTTT.

The sample holds one count of this clone. The V gene is TRBV10-1, the J gene TRBJ2-1, with D maybe TRBD1 (5 bases). The CDR3 consists of 13 residues. V was cut by 2 bases and J by 5 bases, with 7 bases left in between. Germline-derived CDR1 and CDR2 are WNHNN and SYGVQD (reference sequence). The CDR3 DNA reads TGCGCCAGCAGTGAGAAGGGGAACAATGAGCAGTTCTTC. Translated, it gives CASSEKGNNEQFF.

The chain has TRBV11-3 and TRBJ2-5; the D gene is possibly TRBD2 (6 bases). The germline CDR1 and CDR2 sequences are SGHNT and YENEEA. The length of the CDR3 is 15 residues. V lost 2 bases and J 1 base, leaving 11 bases between the germline ends. The CDR3 here is CASSLNGGFQETQYF. Written as DNA, the CDR3 is TGTGCCAGCAGCTTAAACGGGGGATTCCAAGAGACCCAGTACTTC.

The V call is TRBV10-3, the J call TRBJ1-5; 11 bases fit TRBD1. This CDR3 has 16 residues. The trim removed 2 bases at V and 5 bases at J, leaving 5 bases unmatched. Germline values: CDR1 ENHRY, CDR2 SYGVKD. The CDR3 loop reads CAISERPGQGDQPQHF. The CDR3 coding sequence is TGTGCCATCAGTGAGCGACCGGGACAGGGGGATCAGCCCCAGCATTTT.

The chain has TRBV18 and TRBJ2-1; 11 bases map to TRBD1. CDR1 and CDR2 from the germline V gene are KGHSH and LQKENI. The CDR3 is 15 amino acids. Trimming cost V 2 bases and J 7 bases; bases outside gene matches: 4. The CDR3 DNA follows: TGTGCCAGCTCACCAGGGACAGGGGGACGTAATGAGCAGTTCTTC. It is translated as CASSPGTGGRNEQFF.

V usage is TRBV5-5 and J usage is TRBJ1-1, with 7 bases lining up with TRBD1. Per germline, CDR1 SGHKS and CDR2 YYEKEE (reference sequence). Trimming at V came to 4 bases and at J to 0 bases, leaving 6 bases not matched to a gene. The CDR3 totals 15 residues. For the CDR3, the DNA is TGTGCCAGCAGCAAACCCGGGACAGTGAACACTGAAGCTTTCTTT. The encoded protein is CASSKPGTVNTEAFF.

The chain uses TRBV7-2 and TRBJ1-4, with 8 bases matching TRBD1. The CDR3 runs to 16 residues. The germline V gene has CDR1 SGHTA and CDR2 FQGNSA. J was trimmed by 0 bases and V by 5 bases; bases with no gene match: 5. The CDR3 reads CASSHGTGATNEKLFF. The CDR3 DNA follows: TGTGCCAGCAGCCACGGGACAGGTGCAACTAATGAAAAACTGTTTTTT.

On this clone: At one end, the junction sequence differs from germline, possibly due to a read error. The chain joins TRBV7-8 to TRBJ2-7; TRBD1 matches 8 bases. The V gene's germline CDR1 is SGHVS and CDR2 FQNEAQ. CDR3 length: 16 residues. The CDR3, as DNA: TGTGCCAGCAGCCTGAATGGGCAGGGGGCGCTTGGCGAGCAGTGCTTC. Encoded protein: CASSLNGQGALGEQCF.

The rearrangement joins TRBV7-2 to TRBJ1-1, with a weak D call TRBD1 (6 bases). The CDR3 runs to 13 residues. The germline V gene encodes CDR1 SGHTA and CDR2 FQGNSA. Trimming stripped 8 bases from V and 4 bases from J, with 14 bases between. The DNA for the CDR3 is TGTGCCAGCTCAGCGGGGGCGCCCACTGAAGCTTTCTTT. The encoded protein is CASSAGAPTEAFF. Full variable domain (remainder filled in from reference TRBV7-2 and TRBJ1-1): GAGVSQSPSNKVTEKGKDVELRCDPISGHTALYWYRQSLGQGLEFLIYFQGNSAPDKSGLPSDRFSAERTGGSVSTLTIQRTQQEDSAVYLCASSAGAPTEAFFGQGTRLTVV.

V usage is TRBV4-1 and J usage is TRBJ1-1, with D uncertain. Germline V gene data show CDR1 as MGHRA and CDR2 as YSYEKL. The CDR3 has 15 amino acids. The V gene lost 1 base and the J gene lost 0 bases, with 9 bases spanning the gap. As DNA, the CDR3 is TGCGCCAGCAGCCAAGTACTGCTGATGAACACTGAAGCTTTCTTT. Translating it yields CASSQVLLMNTEAFF.